Listed below are T cell receptor beta chains from one sample, sequenced in a study of blood T cell repertoires in COVID-19. Repertoires were generated with immunoSEQ multiplex PCR, while TCRdb's copy carries only in-frame clones and drops some. The data hold 45,000 to 70,000 clones, with 80% to 85% observed a single time. The sequencing input was peripheral blood. These receptors came from a woman older than 75 with active or convalescent COVID-19. Each CDR3 is given with its conserved first and last residue. Each record gives: J gene, clone size, D gene, V gene, CDR3 DNA, CDR3 protein. The D gene is left open where the match is weak. Some rows have no size entry. The others give once, few or many, or a class for an expanded clone.

j_call: TRBJ1-2
clone_size: .
d_call: .
v_call: TRBV20-1
cdr3_nt: TGCAGTGCTAGTTACCCCCGGGACACCTTTAACTATGGCTACACCTTC
cdr3_aa: CSASYPRDTFNYGYTF

j_call: TRBJ2-7
clone_size: few
d_call: TRBD1
v_call: TRBV9
cdr3_nt: TGTGCCAGCAGCGTTGGTGACAGGGTTTTCGACGAGCAGTACTTC
cdr3_aa: CASSVGDRVFDEQYF

j_call: TRBJ1-1
clone_size: .
d_call: .
v_call: TRBV19
cdr3_nt: TGTGCCAGTAGCGGGAGGGGTATAGCTTTCTTT
cdr3_aa: CASSGRGIAFF

j_call: TRBJ2-7
clone_size: .
d_call: TRBD1
v_call: TRBV15
cdr3_nt: TGTGCCACCAGCAGGGATAAGACAGGGTGGGGAGACGAGCAGTACTTC
cdr3_aa: CATSRDKTGWGDEQYF

j_call: TRBJ1-2
clone_size: .
d_call: TRBD1
v_call: TRBV7-2
cdr3_nt: TGTGCCAGCAGCTTAGGGAGGGGGCGAGGCTACACCTTC
cdr3_aa: CASSLGRGRGYTF

j_call: TRBJ1-1
clone_size: .
d_call: TRBD1
v_call: TRBV10-1
cdr3_nt: TGCGCCGCTAGGGTGCCGACAGGGTTGAACACTGAAGCTTTCTTT
cdr3_aa: CAARVPTGLNTEAFF

j_call: TRBJ1-2
clone_size: .
d_call: TRBD1
v_call: TRBV7-9
cdr3_nt: TGTGCCAGCAGCCAGACAGGGTCTGGTGGCTACACCTTC
cdr3_aa: CASSQTGSGGYTF

j_call: TRBJ1-2
clone_size: .
d_call: .
v_call: TRBV20-1
cdr3_nt: TGCAGTGCTAGGGCTCTAGATGGCTACACCTTC
cdr3_aa: CSARALDGYTF

j_call: TRBJ1-3
clone_size: .
d_call: TRBD1
v_call: TRBV19
cdr3_nt: TGTGCCAGTAAGGACAGGAACTCTGGAAACACCATATATTTT
cdr3_aa: CASKDRNSGNTIYF

j_call: TRBJ2-3
clone_size: .
d_call: .
v_call: TRBV5-5
cdr3_nt: TGTGCCAGCAGCAAAAGGGACACCCCTAGCACAGATACGCAGTATTTT
cdr3_aa: CASSKRDTPSTDTQYF

j_call: TRBJ2-1
clone_size: .
d_call: TRBD1
v_call: TRBV19
cdr3_nt: TGTGCCAGTAGTAGGACAGGGGGCCTGGTCAGTGAGCAGTTCTTC
cdr3_aa: CASSRTGGLVSEQFF

j_call: TRBJ2-7
clone_size: .
d_call: .
v_call: TRBV11-2
cdr3_nt: TGTGCCAGCAGCTTACAAGGGGGCGAGCAGTACTTC
cdr3_aa: CASSLQGGEQYF

j_call: TRBJ2-1
clone_size: .
d_call: TRBD2
v_call: TRBV15
cdr3_nt: TGTGCCACCGCAGCGGAGCGGGGGGGCTATCATGAGCAGTTCTTC
cdr3_aa: CATAAERGGYHEQFF

j_call: TRBJ2-3
clone_size: .
d_call: TRBD2
v_call: TRBV5-5
cdr3_nt: TGTGCCAGCAGCCCGGGACTAGCGGGGGGGCCTTTTGATACGCAGTATTTT
cdr3_aa: CASSPGLAGGPFDTQYF

j_call: TRBJ2-5
clone_size: .
d_call: .
v_call: TRBV5-6
cdr3_nt: TGTGCCAGCAGCCGAGGACAGCACCAAGAGACCCAGTACTTC
cdr3_aa: CASSRGQHQETQYF

j_call: TRBJ2-3
clone_size: .
d_call: .
v_call: TRBV11-2
cdr3_nt: TGTGCCAGCAGCTTAGATTTTAGTACTTCAGATACGCAGTATTTT
cdr3_aa: CASSLDFSTSDTQYF

j_call: TRBJ2-1
clone_size: .
d_call: .
v_call: TRBV6-4
cdr3_nt: TGTGCCAGCAGTGACTCCGGGGGTTCGAGCAATGAGCAGTTCTTC
cdr3_aa: CASSDSGGSSNEQFF

j_call: TRBJ2-5
clone_size: .
d_call: .
v_call: TRBV28
cdr3_nt: TGTGCCAGCAGTCCGCCGACCAGGGGAGAGACCCAGTACTTC
cdr3_aa: CASSPPTRGETQYF

j_call: TRBJ2-7
clone_size: .
d_call: .
v_call: TRBV3-1/TRBV3-2
cdr3_nt: TGTGCCAGCAGCCAACCCTGGGCAGGGCTGCACGAGCAGTACTTC
cdr3_aa: CASSQPWAGLHEQYF

j_call: TRBJ2-5
clone_size: once
d_call: TRBD2
v_call: TRBV7-2
cdr3_nt: TGTGCCAGCAGCGAACTAGCGGGGGCCCAAGAGACCCAGTACTTC
cdr3_aa: CASSELAGAQETQYF

j_call: TRBJ2-5
clone_size: .
d_call: .
v_call: TRBV28
cdr3_nt: TGTGCCAGCAGTTTTACGGAGTACCAAGAGACCCAGTACTTC
cdr3_aa: CASSFTEYQETQYF